The rows below give T cell receptor beta chains drawn from one sample of a study of Ad26.COV2.S vaccination and SARS-CoV-2 variants. The method was immunoSEQ multiplex PCR; TCRdb's version includes in-frame clones alone and lacks a portion of them. The sample records 300,000 to 500,000 clones, more than 85% being singletons. This specimen consisted of peripheral blood, obtained in a trial of Ad26.COV2.S vaccine versus placebo. The receptors originated from a person aged 18-60 years who received the Ad26.COV2.S COVID-19 vaccine or a placebo. CDR3s include the opening cysteine and the closing phenylalanine or tryptophan. D genes are given only for firm matches. Expanded clones are given a class, and other clones once, few, many or no size at all.

cdr3_aa cdr3_nt v_call d_call clone_size j_call
CASSLAGARSDEQFF TGTGCCAGCAGCCTAGCAGGGGCCCGGAGTGATGAGCAGTTCTTC TRBV9 - - TRBJ2-1
CASTLQVSGNTIYF TGTGCCAGCACCTTACAGGTATCTGGAAACACCATATATTTT TRBV3-1/TRBV3-2 - - TRBJ1-3
CASSSPGHRGKYEQYF TGTGCCAGCAGCTCCCCGGGACACCGAGGGAAGTACGAGCAGTACTTC TRBV7-7 - - TRBJ2-7
CASSESGLADNTGELFF TGCGCCAGCAGTGAGTCGGGACTAGCGGATAACACCGGGGAGCTGTTTTTT TRBV10-1 TRBD2 - TRBJ2-2
CASRRRGANSPLHF TGTGCCAGCAGGCGTCGCGGGGCTAATTCACCCCTCCACTTT TRBV5-6 - - TRBJ1-6
CASSQAKAGLYF TGTGCCAGCAGCCAAGCAAAGGCAGGTTTATATTTT TRBV3-1/TRBV3-2 - - TRBJ1-3
CASSIQGLNYEQYF TGTGCCAGTAGTATCCAAGGATTGAATTACGAGCAGTACTTC TRBV19 - few TRBJ2-7
CASSYSGTSFADTQYF TGTGCCAGCAGCTATTCCGGGACTAGCTTCGCAGATACGCAGTATTTT TRBV3-1/TRBV3-2 TRBD2 - TRBJ2-3
CACAGQGEAFF TGTGCCTGCGCGGGGCAAGGTGAAGCTTTCTTT TRBV30 - - TRBJ1-1
CASSLVPGANGYTF TGTGCCAGCAGCTTAGTCCCAGGGGCCAATGGCTACACCTTC TRBV7-9 - - TRBJ1-2
CASSLLNRAINEQFF TGCGCCAGCAGCTTGCTTAACAGGGCCATCAATGAGCAGTTCTTC TRBV5-1 - - TRBJ2-1
CASSLGRILWAGGFNEQFF TGTGCCAGCAGCTTAGGACGAATCCTATGGGCGGGGGGATTCAATGAGCAGTTCTTC TRBV11-2 TRBD2 - TRBJ2-1
CANGVLFNSPLHF TGTGCCAACGGGGTATTATTTAATTCACCCCTCCACTTT TRBV10-3 - - TRBJ1-6
CASSMGLPGANVLTF TGTGCCAGCAGCATGGGTTTACCAGGGGCCAACGTCCTGACTTTC TRBV11-1 - - TRBJ2-6
CASSSRQGEYSYNEQFF TGTGCCAGCAGCTCACGACAGGGGGAATACTCCTACAATGAGCAGTTCTTC TRBV11-2 TRBD1 - TRBJ2-1
CASSVSMGSSVKGTQYF TGTGCCAGCAGTGTCAGTATGGGGAGCTCGGTAAAAGGGACCCAGTACTTC TRBV6-2/TRBV6-3 - - TRBJ2-5
CASTPRDGDYEQYF TGTGCCAGCACCCCCCGGGACGGAGACTACGAGCAGTACTTC TRBV5-6 - - TRBJ2-7
CASSQEEDLYTDTQYF TGCGCCAGCAGCCAAGAGGAGGACCTCTACACAGATACGCAGTATTTT TRBV4-1 - - TRBJ2-3
CASSWGVSGNTIYF TGTGCCAGCAGCTGGGGGGTATCTGGAAACACCATATATTTT TRBV3-1/TRBV3-2 - - TRBJ1-3
CASSLYGDGYTF TGTGCCAGCAGCTTATACGGGGATGGCTACACCTTC TRBV7-2 - - TRBJ1-2
CASSQDRGNTGELFF TGCGCCAGCAGCCAGGACAGGGGGAACACCGGGGAGCTGTTTTTT TRBV4-1 TRBD1 many TRBJ2-2
CASSSIGGADEQFF TGTGCCAGCAGCTCCATCGGGGGGGCGGATGAGCAGTTCTTC TRBV11-2 TRBD2 - TRBJ2-1
CATSAGYTGELFF TGTGCCACCAGTGCAGGCTACACCGGGGAGCTGTTTTTT TRBV24-1 - - TRBJ2-2
CASSPQGLGNTIYF TGTGCCAGCAGCCCCCAGGGCCTTGGAAACACCATATATTTT TRBV7-9 - few TRBJ1-3
CASSLGYRGRSNQPQHF TGTGCCAGCAGCTTAGGGTACAGGGGCAGAAGCAATCAGCCCCAGCATTTT TRBV7-6 TRBD1 few TRBJ1-5
CASRNRQAPVETQYF TGTGCCAGCAGAAACCGACAGGCGCCAGTTGAGACCCAGTACTTC TRBV6-5 - - TRBJ2-5
CASSYRSNTEAFF TGTGCCAGCAGTTATCGCTCGAACACTGAAGCTTTCTTT TRBV6-5 - few TRBJ1-1
CSASRSEAFF TGCAGTGCTAGTCGATCTGAAGCTTTCTTT TRBV20-1 - - TRBJ1-1
CASRPGQGNEKLFF TGTGCCAGCAGACCGGGACAGGGGAATGAAAAACTGTTTTTT TRBV6-5 TRBD1 - TRBJ1-4
CASSPFAQGQTTAYEQYF TGCGCCAGCAGCCCATTCGCACAGGGACAGACGACCGCCTACGAGCAGTACTTC TRBV5-1 TRBD1 - TRBJ2-7
CASRSGGTGELFF TGTGCCAGCAGATCGGGGGGTACCGGGGAGCTGTTTTTT TRBV27 TRBD2 - TRBJ2-2
CASSSDRGNSPLHF TGTGCCAGCAGTTCGGACAGGGGAAATTCACCCCTCCACTTT TRBV6-2/TRBV6-3 TRBD1 - TRBJ1-6
CASSQGWGKEADGYTF TGCGCCAGCAGCCAAGGGTGGGGGAAAGAGGCGGATGGCTACACCTTC TRBV4-1 - - TRBJ1-2
CASSHGGRGVLTDTQYF TGTGCCAGCTCGCACGGGGGAAGGGGAGTATTGACAGATACGCAGTATTTT TRBV18 - - TRBJ2-3
CASSPSLDTSGGYTF TGTGCCAGCAGTCCCTCCCTTGACACTTCAGGGGGCTACACCTTC TRBV28 - - TRBJ1-2
CASSRRVSTYEQYF TGTGCCAGCAGTCGGCGGGTCTCGACCTACGAGCAGTACTTC TRBV2 - - TRBJ2-7
CATSDSSQPQHF TGTGCCACCAGTGATTCTTCTCAGCCCCAGCATTTT TRBV24-1 - - TRBJ1-5
CASSAGTSYEQFF TGTGCCAGCAGCGCCGGGACTAGCTATGAGCAGTTCTTC TRBV7-8 TRBD2 few TRBJ2-1
CASSLAGQDYGYTF TGTGCCAGCAGCTTGGCGGGACAGGACTATGGCTACACCTTC TRBV5-4 TRBD1 - TRBJ1-2
CASSPGGAASEAFF TGCGCCAGCAGCCCGGGGGGGGCCGCCTCTGAAGCTTTCTTT TRBV5-1 - - TRBJ1-1
CSVGDTEAFF TGCAGCGTTGGGGACACTGAAGCTTTCTTT TRBV29-1 - - TRBJ1-1
CASSVDQSSYNEQFF TGTGCCAGCAGCGTAGATCAGAGCTCCTACAATGAGCAGTTCTTC TRBV9 - - TRBJ2-1
CASSLTGHHWEPQHF TGCGCCAGCAGCCTCACGGGACACCATTGGGAGCCCCAGCATTTT TRBV4-3 - once TRBJ1-5
CASSVTGQAYGYTF TGTGCCAGCAGTGTGACGGGACAGGCCTATGGCTACACCTTC TRBV6-2/TRBV6-3 TRBD1 - TRBJ1-2
CASSVTGTANTGELFF TGTGCCAGCAGCGTGACCGGGACAGCGAACACCGGGGAGCTGTTTTTT TRBV5-5 TRBD1 - TRBJ2-2
CASSLPTEETQYF TGCGCCAGCAGCTTACCGACAGAAGAGACCCAGTACTTC TRBV5-1 - - TRBJ2-5
CASSQGKSGGWETQYF TGTGCCAGCAGCCAAGGGAAGAGCGGGGGGTGGGAGACCCAGTACTTC TRBV3-1/TRBV3-2 TRBD2 - TRBJ2-5
CASSPIWAEGYNEQFF TGTGCCAGCAGCCCGATATGGGCGGAGGGTTACAATGAGCAGTTCTTC TRBV7-9 - - TRBJ2-1
CASSMRAGGNTIYF TGTGCCAGTAGTATGAGGGCTGGAGGAAACACCATATATTTT TRBV19 - - TRBJ1-3
CASSPDRELYGYTF TGTGCCAGCTCACCGGACAGGGAACTCTATGGCTACACCTTC TRBV18 TRBD1 few TRBJ1-2
CASRAIGTDTQYF TGTGCCAGTAGGGCTATAGGCACAGATACGCAGTATTTT TRBV19 - - TRBJ2-3
CASSFDSQETQYF TGCGCCAGCAGCTTCGACAGCCAAGAGACCCAGTACTTC TRBV5-1 - - TRBJ2-5
CASSQIGTATNEKLFF TGTGCCAGCAGCCAAATCGGAACAGCAACTAATGAAAAACTGTTTTTT TRBV4-2 - few TRBJ1-4
CASSYGPSGEQFF TGTGCCAGCAGTTACGGACCCTCCGGTGAGCAGTTCTTC TRBV6-2/TRBV6-3 - - TRBJ2-1
CASSLMPGGLEQYF TGTGCCAGCAGCCTCATGCCAGGGGGCCTCGAGCAGTACTTC TRBV11-2 TRBD1 few TRBJ2-7